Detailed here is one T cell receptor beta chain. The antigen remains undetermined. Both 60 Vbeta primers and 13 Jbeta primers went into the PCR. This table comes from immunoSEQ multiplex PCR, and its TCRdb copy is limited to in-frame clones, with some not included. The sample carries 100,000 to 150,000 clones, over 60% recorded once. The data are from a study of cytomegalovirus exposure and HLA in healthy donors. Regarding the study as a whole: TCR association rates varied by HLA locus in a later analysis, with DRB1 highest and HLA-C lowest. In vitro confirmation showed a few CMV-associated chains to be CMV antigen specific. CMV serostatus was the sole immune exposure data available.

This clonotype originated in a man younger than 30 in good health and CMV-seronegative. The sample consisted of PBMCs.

CDR3 nucleotide sequence: TGTGCCAGCAGTAAGAGCGGGAGCTCCTACAATGAGCAGTTCTTC. Translating it yields CASSKSGSSYNEQFF. The chain has TRBV6-5 and TRBJ2-1; TRBD2 matches at 8 bases. CDR3 length: 15 residues. V trimming: 5 bases; J trimming: 0 bases; junction bases outside the gene matches: 3. Germline CDR1 and CDR2: MNHEY and SVGAGI.